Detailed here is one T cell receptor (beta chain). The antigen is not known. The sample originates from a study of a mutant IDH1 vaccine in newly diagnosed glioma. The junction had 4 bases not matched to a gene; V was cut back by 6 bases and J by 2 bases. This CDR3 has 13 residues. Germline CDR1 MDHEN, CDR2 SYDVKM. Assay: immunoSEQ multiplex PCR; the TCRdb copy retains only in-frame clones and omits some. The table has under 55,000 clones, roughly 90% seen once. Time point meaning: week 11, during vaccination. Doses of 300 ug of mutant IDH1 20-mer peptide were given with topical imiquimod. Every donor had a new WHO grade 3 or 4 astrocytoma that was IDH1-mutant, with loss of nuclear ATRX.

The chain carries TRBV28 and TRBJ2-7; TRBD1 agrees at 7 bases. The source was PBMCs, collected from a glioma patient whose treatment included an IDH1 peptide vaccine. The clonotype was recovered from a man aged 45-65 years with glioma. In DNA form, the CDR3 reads TGTGCCAGCAGGGGGACAGCGGCCTACGAGCAGTACTTC. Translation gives CASRGTAAYEQYF.